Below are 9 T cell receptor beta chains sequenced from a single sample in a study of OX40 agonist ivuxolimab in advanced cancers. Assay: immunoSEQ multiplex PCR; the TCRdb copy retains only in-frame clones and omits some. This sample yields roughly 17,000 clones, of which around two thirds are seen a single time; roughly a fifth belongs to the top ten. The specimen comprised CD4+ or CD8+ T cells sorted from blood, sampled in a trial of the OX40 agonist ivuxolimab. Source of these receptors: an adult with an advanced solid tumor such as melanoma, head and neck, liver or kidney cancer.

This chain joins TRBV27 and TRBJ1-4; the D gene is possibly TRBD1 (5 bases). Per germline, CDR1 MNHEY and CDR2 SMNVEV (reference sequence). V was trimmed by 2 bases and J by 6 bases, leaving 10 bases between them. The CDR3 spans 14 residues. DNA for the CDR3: TGTGCCAGCAGTTTAAAAAGGGGCGATGAAAAACTGTTTTTT. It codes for CASSLKRGDEKLFF.

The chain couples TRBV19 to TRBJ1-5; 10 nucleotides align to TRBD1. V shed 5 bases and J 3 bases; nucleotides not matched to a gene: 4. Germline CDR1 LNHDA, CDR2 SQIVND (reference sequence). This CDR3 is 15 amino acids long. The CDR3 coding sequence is TGTGCCAGTAGTGACAGGGGGCCCTACAATCAGCCCCAGCATTTT. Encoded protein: CASSDRGPYNQPQHF.

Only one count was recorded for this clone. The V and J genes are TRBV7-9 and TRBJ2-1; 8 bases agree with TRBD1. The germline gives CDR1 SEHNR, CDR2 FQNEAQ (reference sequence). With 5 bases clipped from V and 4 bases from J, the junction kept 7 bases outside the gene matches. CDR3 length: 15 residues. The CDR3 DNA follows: TGTGCCAGCAGCCACCCAGACAGGGGTTACAATGAGCAGTTCTTC. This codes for CASSHPDRGYNEQFF.

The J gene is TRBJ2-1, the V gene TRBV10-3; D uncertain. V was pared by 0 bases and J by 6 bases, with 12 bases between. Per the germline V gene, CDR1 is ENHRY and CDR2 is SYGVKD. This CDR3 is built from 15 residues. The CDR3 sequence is CAISESLGAANEQFF. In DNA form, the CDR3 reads TGTGCCATCAGTGAGTCCCTGGGCGCTGCCAATGAGCAGTTCTTC.

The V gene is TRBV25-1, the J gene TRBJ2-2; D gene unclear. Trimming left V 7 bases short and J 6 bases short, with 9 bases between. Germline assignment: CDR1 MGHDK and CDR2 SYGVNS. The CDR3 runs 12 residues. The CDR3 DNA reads TGTGCCAGCAAACTCCCTGCCGGGGAGCTGTTTTTT. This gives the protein CASKLPAGELFF.

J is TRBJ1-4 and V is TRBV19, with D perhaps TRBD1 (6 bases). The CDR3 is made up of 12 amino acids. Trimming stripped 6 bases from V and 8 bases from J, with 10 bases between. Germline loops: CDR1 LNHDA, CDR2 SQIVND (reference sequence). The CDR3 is CASRQGREKLFF. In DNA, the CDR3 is TGTGCCAGTAGACAGGGTCGAGAAAAACTGTTTTTT.

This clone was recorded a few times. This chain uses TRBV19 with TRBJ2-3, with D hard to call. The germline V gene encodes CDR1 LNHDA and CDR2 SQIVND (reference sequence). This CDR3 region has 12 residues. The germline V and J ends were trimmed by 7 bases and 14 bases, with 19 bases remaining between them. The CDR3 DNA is TGTGCCAGTATTGACTTGGGTATGATGTGGTATTTT. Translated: CASIDLGMMWYF.

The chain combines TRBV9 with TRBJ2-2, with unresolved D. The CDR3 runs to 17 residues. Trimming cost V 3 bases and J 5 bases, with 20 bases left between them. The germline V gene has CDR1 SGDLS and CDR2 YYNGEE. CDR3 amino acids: CASSGILNPRATGELFF. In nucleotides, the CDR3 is TGTGCCAGCAGCGGGATCTTAAACCCGCGAGCTACCGGGGAGCTGTTTTTT.

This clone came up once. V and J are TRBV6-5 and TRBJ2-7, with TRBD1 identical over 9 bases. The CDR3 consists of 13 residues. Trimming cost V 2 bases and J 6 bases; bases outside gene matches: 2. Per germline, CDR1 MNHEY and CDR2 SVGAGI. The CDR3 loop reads CASSYPDRGEQYF. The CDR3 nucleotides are TGTGCCAGCAGTTACCCGGACAGGGGCGAGCAGTACTTC.